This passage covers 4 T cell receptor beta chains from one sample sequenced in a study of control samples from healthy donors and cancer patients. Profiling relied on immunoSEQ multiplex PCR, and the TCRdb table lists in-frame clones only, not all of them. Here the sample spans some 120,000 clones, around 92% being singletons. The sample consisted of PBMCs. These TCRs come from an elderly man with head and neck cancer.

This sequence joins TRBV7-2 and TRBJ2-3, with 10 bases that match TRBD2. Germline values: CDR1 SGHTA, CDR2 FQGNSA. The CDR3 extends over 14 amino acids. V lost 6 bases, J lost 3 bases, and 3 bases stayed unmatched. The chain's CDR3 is CASRALAGTDTQYF. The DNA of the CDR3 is TGTGCCAGCAGAGCACTAGCGGGAACAGATACGCAGTATTTT.

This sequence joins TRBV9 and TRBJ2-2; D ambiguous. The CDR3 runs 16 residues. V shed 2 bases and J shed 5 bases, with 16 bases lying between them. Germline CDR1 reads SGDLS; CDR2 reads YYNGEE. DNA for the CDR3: TGTGCCAGCAGCGTTTATGGAGCCCCCAGAACCGGGGAGCTGTTTTTT. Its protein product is CASSVYGAPRTGELFF.

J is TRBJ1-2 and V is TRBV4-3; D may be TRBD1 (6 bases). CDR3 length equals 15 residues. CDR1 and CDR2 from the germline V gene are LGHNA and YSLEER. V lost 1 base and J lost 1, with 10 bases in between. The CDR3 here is CASSQGRGHNYGYTF. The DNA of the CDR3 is TGCGCCAGCAGCCAAGGCAGGGGCCATAACTATGGCTACACCTTC.

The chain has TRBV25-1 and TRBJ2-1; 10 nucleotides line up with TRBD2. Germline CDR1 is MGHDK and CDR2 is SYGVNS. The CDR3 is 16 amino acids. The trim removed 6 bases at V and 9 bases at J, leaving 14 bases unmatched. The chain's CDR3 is CASSSAASGSLGEQFF. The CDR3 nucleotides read TGTGCCAGCAGCTCCGCCGCTAGCGGGAGTCTCGGTGAGCAGTTCTTC. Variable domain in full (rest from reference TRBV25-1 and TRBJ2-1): EADIYQTPRYLVIGTGKKITLECSQTMGHDKMYWYQQDPGMELHLIHYSYGVNSTEKGDLSSESTVSRIRTEHFPLTLESARPSHTSQYLCASSSAASGSLGEQFFGPGTRLTVL.